Following are 25 T cell receptor beta chains from one sample sequenced in a study of vaccination and CD4 T cells after COVID-19. The Oncomine TCR Beta short-read assay was applied to DNA of cultured CD4+ T cells. TCRdb reprocessed the PCR reads via MiXCR and lists one record per CDR3 protein. The sample carries about 21,000 distinct CDR3 sequences, 26% recorded once. These receptors have no known antigen. Treatment noted: roughly 11-day PBMC culture with coronavirus spike peptide pools or control peptides (ViraFEST assay). The sequenced sample was cultured CD4+ T cells from blood. These receptors were obtained from a human donor with COVID-19.

The rearrangement uses TRBV19 and TRBJ1-5; D is perhaps TRBD1 (5 bases). Trimming removed 2 bases at V and 2 bases at J, with 13 bases between. The CDR3 sequence is 16 residues long. Germline V gene lookup returns CDR1 LNHDA and CDR2 SQIVND (reference sequence). The CDR3 sequence is CASSITSGGGNQPQHF. In nucleotides, the CDR3 is TGTGCCAGTAGTATAACTTCGGGGGGGGGCAATCAGCCCCAGCATTTT.

In its sample, this clonotype is medium-sized. The chain couples TRBV7-2 to TRBJ2-6; no definite D call. CDR1 and CDR2 (germline): SGHTA, FQGNSA. CDR3 length: 15 residues. V was trimmed by 1 base and J by 0 bases, leaving 4 bases between them. CDR3 region: CASSLGDSGANVLTF. CDR3 coding DNA: TGTGCCAGCAGCTTAGGCGACTCTGGGGCCAACGTCCTGACTTTC.

This clonotype was detected only a few times. The CDR3 DNA is TGTGCCAGCAGCTTAGACGACAGGGCTAACTATGGCTACACCTTC. It is translated as CASSLDDRANYGYTF. The J gene is TRBJ1-2, the V gene TRBV7-2; TRBD1 matches 7 bases. The germline gives CDR1 SGHTA, CDR2 FQGNSA. V was clipped by 1 base and J by 0 bases; unmatched bases: 2. CDR3 size: 15 residues.

The rearrangement joins TRBV20-1 to TRBJ1-6, with 8 nucleotides matching TRBD1. The CDR3 extends over 16 amino acids. V lost 1 base to trimming and J lost 5 bases; unmatched junction nucleotides: 7. Germline lookup yields CDR1 DFQATT and CDR2 SNEGSKA (reference sequence). Here the CDR3 reads CSARGPGGLHNSPLHF. The DNA for the CDR3 is TGCAGTGCTAGAGGACCAGGGGGCCTACATAATTCACCCCTCCACTTT.

This clonotype was seen more than once but under ten times. CDR3 sequence: CASRGSLTGPYEQYF. The CDR3 bases are TGTGCCAGCAGGGGATCCCTGACAGGCCCCTACGAGCAGTACTTC. The chain uses TRBV28 and TRBJ2-7; a weak D match, TRBD1 (6 bases). Germline-derived CDR1 and CDR2 are MDHEN and SYDVKM. CDR3 length equals 15 residues. V lost 6 bases to trimming and J lost 2 bases, with 17 bases between them.

The chain recombines TRBV20-1 with TRBJ1-1, with unresolved D. CDR1 and CDR2 from the germline V gene are DFQATT and SNEGSKA (reference sequence). V lost 0 bases, J lost 1 base, and 6 bases lay in between. The length of the CDR3 is 13 residues. Here the CDR3 DNA reads TGCAGTGCTAGAGATCGGCAGAACACTGAAGCTTTCTTT. Encoded protein: CSARDRQNTEAFF.

On this clonotype itself: Germline is not matched at one junction end, which may reflect a read error. The chain couples TRBV7-7 to TRBJ2-7, with D hard to call. Germline CDR1 and CDR2: SSHAT and FNYEAQ (reference sequence). CDR3 length equals 14 residues. CDR3 loop: CASSLDEMDDEQYF. As DNA, the CDR3 is TGTGCTAGCAGCTTAGACGAGATGGACGACGAGCAGTACTTC.

The rearrangement uses TRBV6-1 and TRBJ1-5; D is ambiguous. The CDR3 contains 15 residues. Trimming removed 6 bases from V and 3 bases from J, with 15 bases in between. Germline V CDR1 and CDR2: MNHNS, SASEGT. CDR3 sequence: CASRSTLRDNQPQHF. In DNA, the CDR3 is TGTGCCAGCAGATCCACCCTACGGGACAATCAGCCCCAGCATTTT.

This rearrangement joins TRBV11-3 to TRBJ2-5; D unclear. The CDR3 sequence is 15 residues long. The germline gives CDR1 SGHNT, CDR2 YENEEA. Written as DNA, the CDR3 is TGTGTCACAGCCATGGACCAGGTCGGGCAAGAGACCCAGTACTTC. The encoded protein is CVTAMDQVGQETQYF.

A few counts support this clonotype. This chain uses TRBV2 with TRBJ2-7; D remains unclear. The CDR3 extends over 14 amino acids. The germline V and J ends were trimmed by 2 bases and 0 bases, with 8 bases remaining between them. The germline V gene encodes CDR1 SNHLY and CDR2 FYNNEI. CDR3 protein: CASSETGPSYEQYF. CDR3 DNA: TGTGCCAGCAGTGAAACCGGGCCCTCCTACGAGCAGTACTTC.

The rearrangement uses TRBV20-1 and TRBJ2-5, with TRBD1 matching 7 bases. The CDR3 has 12 amino acids. The trim removed 6 bases at V and 2 bases at J, leaving 3 bases unmatched. The germline CDR1 and CDR2 sequences are DFQATT and SNEGSKA (reference sequence). The CDR3 DNA reads as TGCAGTGCCGGGACAGATCAAGAGACCCAGTACTTC. Protein: CSAGTDQETQYF.

This clonotype is classed as medium-sized. The rearrangement uses TRBV6-4 and TRBJ2-1, with D possibly being TRBD1 (5 bases). The CDR3 length is 15 residues. Trimming removed 4 bases at V and 8 bases at J, with 18 bases between. Germline lookup yields CDR1 MRHNA and CDR2 SNTAGT. DNA of the CDR3: TGTGCCAGCAGTGGTACTCCGGGCCAGGGCGATGAGCAGTTCTTC. Protein product: CASSGTPGQGDEQFF.

This clonotype has a handful of counts. The J gene is TRBJ2-4, the V gene TRBV10-3; the match to TRBD1 covers 8 bases. Germline-derived CDR1 and CDR2 are ENHRY and SYGVKD. Trimming took 10 bases from V and 8 from J; bases not matched to a gene: 10. The CDR3 consists of 13 residues. The DNA for the CDR3 is TGTGCCACACAGACAGGGGCGACGGACATTCAGTACTTC. Its protein product is CATQTGATDIQYF.

V usage is TRBV7-2 and J usage is TRBJ2-1; D remains ambiguous. Trimming stripped 3 bases from V and 0 bases from J, with 6 bases between. The germline V gene encodes CDR1 SGHTA and CDR2 FQGNSA. CDR3 length: 14 amino acids. Written as DNA, the CDR3 is TGTGCCAGCAGCTTCCGATCCTCCTACAATGAGCAGTTCTTC. It is translated as CASSFRSSYNEQFF.

The chain recombines TRBV18 with TRBJ2-7; D remains ambiguous. V shed 5 bases and J shed 0 bases, with 11 bases lying between them. This CDR3 is built from 14 residues. The germline CDR1 and CDR2 sequences are KGHSH and LQKENI. CDR3 loop: CASSSTTFSYEQYF. DNA for the CDR3: TGTGCCAGCTCATCTACCACTTTCTCCTACGAGCAGTACTTC.

Only a few counts were recorded for this clonotype. The chain carries TRBV12-3 or TRBV12-4 and TRBJ2-7, with TRBD2 matching 12 bases. The CDR3 spans 14 residues. After removal of 3 bases from V and 3 bases from J, the junction contained 0 bases not matched to a gene. CDR3 in amino acids: CASSLTSGGYEQYF. The DNA for the CDR3 is TGTGCCAGCAGTTTGACTAGCGGGGGCTACGAGCAGTACTTC.

Sample share makes this clonotype medium-sized. The chain employs TRBV29-1 and TRBJ1-5, with D possibly TRBD1 on 6 matching bases. The CDR3 is 13 amino acids. Per the germline V gene, CDR1 is SQVTM and CDR2 is ANQGSEA. V dropped 7 bases and J dropped 3 bases, with 13 bases sitting between them. The CDR3 DNA follows: TGCAGCGCCCGGGACAACTACAATCAGCCCCAGCATTTT. This translates into CSARDNYNQPQHF.

In its sample, this clonotype was seen a few times. This chain connects TRBV12-3 or TRBV12-4 to TRBJ2-3; no clear D. The germline V and J ends were trimmed by 2 bases and 4 bases, with 4 bases remaining between them. The CDR3 is made up of 12 amino acids. The CDR3 nucleotides read TGTGCCAGCAGTTTAAGATCAGATACGCAGTATTTT. Amino acid sequence: CASSLRSDTQYF.

The chain carries TRBV6-1 and TRBJ1-6; perhaps TRBD1 as D (6 bases). The germline V gene has CDR1 MNHNS and CDR2 SASEGT. The V end was cut by 7 bases, the J end by 6 bases, with 10 bases between. The CDR3 is 13 residues long. CDR3 bases: TGTGCCAGCATTGGCAGGGGTAATTCACCCCTCCACTTT. Its translation: CASIGRGNSPLHF.

The genes are TRBV7-9 and TRBJ1-2; D is perhaps TRBD1 (6 bases). CDR1 is SEHNR and CDR2 is FQNEAQ in the germline V gene (reference sequence). The length of the CDR3 is 16 residues. The V and J ends lost 5 bases and 0 bases respectively, with 16 bases between them. The CDR3 spells CASSISGQITNYGYTF. For the CDR3, the DNA is TGTGCCAGCAGCATCTCAGGACAGATAACTAACTATGGCTACACCTTC.

In its sample, this clonotype was seen once. A junction end diverges from the germline sequence, so it may reflect a read error. The genes are TRBV20-1 and TRBJ1-4, with D hard to call. CDR1 and CDR2 from the germline V gene are DFQATT and SNEGSKA (reference sequence). The CDR3 has 15 residues. CDR3 protein: CTARDTRAGGEKLFF. The CDR3, as DNA: TGCACTGCTAGAGATACTCGGGCAGGAGGGGAAAAACTGTTTTTT.

This chain joins TRBV6-5 and TRBJ2-1; perhaps TRBD1 as D (5 bases). CDR1 and CDR2 from the germline V gene are MNHEY and SVGAGI. Between the trimmed V and J ends, which lost 0 bases and 5 bases, there was a span of 8 bases. CDR3 length equals 14 residues. The CDR3 is CASSYSGAHNEQFF. The DNA for the CDR3 is TGTGCCAGCAGTTACTCTGGGGCCCACAATGAGCAGTTCTTC.

The genes are TRBV28 and TRBJ2-7; maybe TRBD1 (6 bases). V was cut by 4 bases and J by 5 bases, with 12 bases left in between. Germline V gene lookup returns CDR1 MDHEN and CDR2 SYDVKM. The CDR3 is 13 amino acids. CDR3 amino acids: CASSSGQRDEQYF. The CDR3, as DNA: TGTGCCAGCAGTTCCGGACAGAGGGACGAGCAGTACTTC.

Within the sample, this clonotype is medium-sized. The V call is TRBV15, the J call TRBJ1-6, with D hard to call. CDR1 is LNHNV, CDR2 YYDKDF, per germline (reference sequence). Trimming cost V 0 bases and J 3 bases, with 9 bases left between them. The CDR3 spans 16 residues. This CDR3 is CATSRDRLDYNSPLHF. DNA of the CDR3: TGTGCCACCAGCAGAGATAGGCTGGACTATAATTCACCCCTCCACTTT.

This chain joins TRBV12-3 or TRBV12-4 and TRBJ1-1; TRBD1 agrees at 7 bases. The CDR3 covers 15 residues. The ends lost 4 bases at V and 0 bases at J; junction bases unmatched: 5. CDR3 sequence: CASSYRTGVNTEAFF. The CDR3 coding sequence is TGTGCCAGCAGTTACCGAACAGGGGTGAACACTGAAGCTTTCTTT.